The 3 T cell receptor beta chains in this list originate from one sample, sequenced in a study of blood T cell repertoires in COVID-19. The repertoire was sequenced with immunoSEQ multiplex PCR; TCRdb's copy has only in-frame clones and lacks some. The sample lists some 300,000 clones, about 87% seen once, with 1% to 1.5% in the top ten. Sequencing was performed on peripheral blood. Source of these receptors: a man aged 70-80 years with acute or convalescent COVID-19.

The chain links TRBV2 to TRBJ2-1, with D uncertain. From germline, CDR1 is SNHLY and CDR2 FYNNEI. The CDR3 contains 11 residues. V lost 5 bases and J lost 10, with 9 bases in between. The CDR3 region is CASSFVREQFF. The CDR3, as DNA: TGTGCCAGCAGTTTCGTCCGGGAGCAGTTCTTC. The full variable domain, its missing parts supplied by reference TRBV2 and TRBJ2-1, is EPEVTQTPSHQVTQMGQEVILRCVPISNHLYFYWYRQILGQKVEFLVSFYNNEISEKSEIFDDQFSVERPDGSNFTLKIRSTKLEDSAMYFCASSFVREQFFGPGTRLTVL.

The chain employs TRBV10-3 and TRBJ1-5; TRBD1 matches at 8 bases. This CDR3 has 14 amino acids. J gave up 6 bases and V 6 bases, and 7 bases lay outside the gene matches. Germline lookup yields CDR1 ENHRY and CDR2 SYGVKD. The CDR3 spells CAISWTGFGQPQHF. In DNA form, the CDR3 reads TGTGCCATCAGCTGGACAGGGTTCGGTCAGCCCCAGCATTTT.

This clone has only one observation. This sequence joins TRBV7-9 and TRBJ2-2; 9 bases map to TRBD2. The CDR3 is 17 amino acids. Trimming took 2 bases from V and 6 from J; bases not matched to a gene: 10. The germline V gene encodes CDR1 SEHNR and CDR2 FQNEAQ (reference sequence). Written as DNA, the CDR3 is TGTGCCAGCAGCTTATCGGGCGGGAGGGCCTGGTCCGGGGAGCTGTTTTTT. It specifies CASSLSGGRAWSGELFF.